This is a list of T cell receptor beta chains from one sample in a study of T cell changes during pregnancy in multiple sclerosis. Here immunoSEQ multiplex PCR was the method, and the copy in TCRdb shows in-frame clones only, minus some. The table shows some 21,000 clones, with 91% occurring only once. The sequenced sample was CD4+ T cells from peripheral blood mononuclear cells, obtained in the third trimester of pregnancy. These TCRs come from a female donor with multiple sclerosis, enrolled in a pregnancy study. Both conserved end residues are part of each CDR3. A D gene is named only where the DNA matches it firmly. The listing skips clone size in some rows; elsewhere it reads once, few, many or a size class.

-	TRBV14	TRBJ2-2	TRBD1	CASSQATGGAELFF	TGTGCCAGCAGCCAAGCTACAGGGGGCGCGGAGCTGTTTTTT
-	TRBV5-6	TRBJ1-2	-	CASRSLGGRNYGYTF	TGTGCCAGCAGGTCCCTCGGGGGGCGGAACTATGGCTACACCTTC
-	TRBV30	TRBJ1-2	-	CAWRPRAGHYGYTF	TGTGCCTGGAGACCCCGGGCGGGGCACTATGGCTACACCTTC
-	TRBV19	TRBJ1-1	TRBD1	CASSPGQLTEAFF	TGTGCCAGTAGTCCGGGACAGCTCACTGAAGCTTTCTTT
-	TRBV5-1	TRBJ2-5	TRBD2	CASSLLAGAFLETQYF	TGCGCCAGCAGCTTGCTAGCGGGGGCCTTCCTCGAGACCCAGTACTTC
-	TRBV4-3	TRBJ2-2	-	CASSQVGSNTGELFF	TGCGCCAGCAGCCAAGTGGGCAGTAACACCGGGGAGCTGTTTTTT
-	TRBV9	TRBJ2-5	-	CASSAHGGAGETQYF	TGTGCCAGCAGCGCCCATGGGGGCGCGGGCGAGACCCAGTACTTC
-	TRBV15	TRBJ1-6	TRBD1	CATSRALGQGNSPLHF	TGTGCCACCAGCAGAGCATTGGGACAGGGAAATTCACCCCTCCACTTT
-	TRBV7-2	TRBJ2-1	TRBD2	CASSLVGGGSFNEQFF	TGTGCCAGCAGCTTAGTAGGCGGGGGGTCGTTCAATGAGCAGTTCTTC
-	TRBV29-1	TRBJ2-7	-	CSFSYWLNRETYEQYF	TGCAGCTTCTCCTACTGGTTGAATAGAGAAACCTACGAGCAGTACTTC
once	TRBV6-1	TRBJ2-7	TRBD1	CASSGWDSQSREQYF	TGTGCCAGCAGTGGCTGGGACAGTCAGTCCCGCGAGCAGTACTTC
-	TRBV10-2	TRBJ2-7	-	CASSLNRLVEQYF	TGCGCCAGCAGTCTGAACAGGCTCGTCGAGCAGTACTTC
-	TRBV10-3	TRBJ1-4	-	CAISRTAGGEKLFF	TGTGCCATCAGTCGGACAGCTGGGGGTGAAAAACTGTTTTTT
-	TRBV5-1	TRBJ2-2	-	CASTNFAVGQHTGELFF	TGCGCCAGCACTAATTTCGCAGTGGGCCAACACACCGGGGAGCTGTTTTTT
-	TRBV19	TRBJ1-5	TRBD1	CASSRGRDQPQHF	TGTGCCAGCTCTAGGGGGCGTGATCAGCCCCAGCATTTT
-	TRBV7-3	TRBJ2-1	TRBD2	CASSFGGGAPREQFF	TGTGCCAGCAGCTTCGGCGGGGGGGCCCCACGGGAGCAGTTCTTC
-	TRBV9	TRBJ2-2	TRBD2	CASSADPYSYSGGTRTGELFF	TGTGCCAGCAGCGCCGACCCATACAGTTATAGCGGGGGGACGAGGACCGGGGAGCTGTTTTTT
-	TRBV5-4	TRBJ2-7	TRBD1	CASSLDRVLTYEQYF	TGTGCCAGCAGCTTAGACAGGGTCCTAACCTACGAGCAGTACTTC
-	TRBV18	TRBJ2-5	TRBD1	CASSKGQASETQYF	TGTGCCAGCTCTAAAGGACAGGCATCGGAGACCCAGTACTTC
-	TRBV18	TRBJ2-5	TRBD2	CASSPAGRGGRETQYF	TGTGCCAGCTCACCAGCGGGCCGGGGGGGCCGGGAGACCCAGTACTTC
-	TRBV4-1	TRBJ2-5	-	CASSQEWRGGAWETQYF	TGCGCCAGCAGCCAAGAATGGAGGGGGGGGGCCTGGGAGACCCAGTACTTC
-	TRBV29-1	TRBJ1-4	TRBD1	CSAELRDSREKLFF	TGCAGCGCTGAGCTCCGGGACAGCCGGGAAAAACTGTTTTTT
-	TRBV27	TRBJ1-1	TRBD1	CASSFALLGQGRTEAFF	TGTGCCAGCAGTTTCGCCCTCCTTGGACAGGGGAGGACTGAAGCTTTCTTT
-	TRBV4-1	TRBJ2-1	-	CASSSQGLGSYNEQFF	TGCGCCAGCAGCAGCCAGGGCCTAGGATCCTACAATGAGCAGTTCTTC
-	TRBV19	TRBJ1-5	TRBD1	CASAWGQGGGQPQHF	TGTGCCAGTGCCTGGGGACAGGGCGGAGGTCAGCCCCAGCATTTT
-	TRBV5-4	TRBJ2-2	TRBD2	CASSVLAGGQSGELFF	TGTGCCAGCAGCGTCCTAGCGGGGGGGCAAAGCGGGGAGCTGTTTTTT
-	TRBV6-1	TRBJ1-6	-	CASSEALFLGDSPLHF	TGTGCCAGCAGTGAAGCGCTGTTCCTAGGGGATTCACCCCTCCACTTT
-	TRBV5-6	TRBJ2-7	TRBD1	CASSFRDRGFYEQYF	TGTGCCAGCAGCTTCCGGGACAGGGGGTTCTACGAGCAGTACTTC
once	TRBV28	TRBJ2-6	-	CASTPPGAAGANVLTF	TGTGCCAGCACCCCCCCTGGGGCAGCTGGGGCCAACGTCCTGACTTTC
-	TRBV9	TRBJ1-2	TRBD1	CASSVAGQASYGYTF	TGTGCCAGCAGCGTAGCCGGACAGGCGTCTTATGGCTACACCTTC
-	TRBV7-2	TRBJ2-7	-	CASSLWQGLYEQYF	TGTGCCAGCAGCTTGTGGCAGGGGCTCTACGAGCAGTACTTC
-	TRBV4-3	TRBJ2-7	-	CASSQGGQDLYEQYF	TGCGCCAGCAGCCAAGGGGGGCAGGATCTCTACGAGCAGTACTTC
-	TRBV14	TRBJ1-1	-	CASSPINSGTEAFF	TGTGCCAGCAGTCCAATAAACTCCGGGACAGAAGCTTTCTTT
-	TRBV7-6	TRBJ1-2	TRBD1	CASSSRSGQGEYGYTF	TGTGCCAGCAGCTCCCGTTCGGGACAGGGGGAGTATGGCTACACCTTC
-	TRBV7-2	TRBJ2-3	TRBD2	CASSLVAGGTQYF	TGTGCCAGCAGCTTGGTAGCGGGGGGTACGCAGTATTTT
-	TRBV5-1	TRBJ1-4	-	CASSLERYEKLFF	TGCGCCAGCAGCTTGGAACGGTACGAAAAACTGTTTTTT
-	TRBV7-3	TRBJ1-2	TRBD1	CASSSGTGHGYGYTF	TGTGCCAGCAGCTCCGGGACAGGGCATGGGTATGGCTACACCTTC
few	TRBV4-2	TRBJ1-2	-	CASSQDTGRGYTF	TGTGCCAGCAGCCAAGATACAGGGAGAGGCTACACCTTC
-	TRBV4-3	TRBJ2-3	TRBD2	CASSLGTSGGYTQYF	TGCGCCAGCAGCCTGGGGACTAGCGGGGGATATACGCAGTATTTT
-	TRBV6-5	TRBJ2-7	-	CASSYGAAPYEQYF	TGTGCCAGCAGTTACGGGGCGGCTCCCTACGAGCAGTACTTC
-	TRBV7-9	TRBJ2-1	TRBD2	CASSLTSVNEQFF	TGTGCCAGCAGTTTGACTAGCGTAAATGAGCAGTTCTTC
-	TRBV5-4	TRBJ1-6	TRBD1	CAISRTGVINSPLHF	TGTGCCATTTCCAGGACAGGGGTTATCAATTCACCCCTCCACTTT